This TCR beta chain was obtained from a study of cytomegalovirus exposure and HLA in healthy donors. The study's findings and limits: In a later analysis, HLA-associated beta chains showed higher expansion and lower generation probabilities than comparable chains. The investigators catalogued 180 or so TCR beta chains as cytomegalovirus-associated. Cytomegalovirus status, reportedly, was diagnosed with high specificity and sensitivity by the classifier.

The PCR contained 60 Vbeta and 13 Jbeta primers. Produced via immunoSEQ multiplex PCR; TCRdb's table is partial and in-frame only. Of 130,000 or so clones listed, about 82% are singletons. The CDR3 contains 10 residues. Between the trimmed V and J ends, which lost 7 bases and 7 bases, there was a span of 10 bases. Germline V gene lookup returns CDR1 SQVTM and CDR2 ANQGSEA. With respect to this clone: Its cognate antigen is unknown.

The chain couples TRBV29-1 to TRBJ1-1; perhaps TRBD1 as D (5 bases). Sequenced sample: PBMCs. This clonotype was sampled from a man aged 30 to 45 in good health and CMV-seronegative. CDR3 nucleotide sequence: TGCAGCGCCCAGACAGTTGAAGCTTTCTTT. It codes for CSAQTVEAFF.